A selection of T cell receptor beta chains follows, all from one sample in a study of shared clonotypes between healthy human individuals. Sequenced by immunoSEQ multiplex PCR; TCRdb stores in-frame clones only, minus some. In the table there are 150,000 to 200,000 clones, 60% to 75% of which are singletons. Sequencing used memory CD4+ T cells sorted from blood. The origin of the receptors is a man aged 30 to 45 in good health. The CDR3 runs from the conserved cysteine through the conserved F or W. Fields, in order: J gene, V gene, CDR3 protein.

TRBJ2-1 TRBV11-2 CASSLRPGDPSTFF
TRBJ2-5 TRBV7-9 CASSFGIVQETQYF
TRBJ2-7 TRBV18 CASSPTSHEQYF
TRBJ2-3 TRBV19 CASLPRGTRGTDTQYF
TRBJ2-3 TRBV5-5 CASSFPHGEDTDTQYF
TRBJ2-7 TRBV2 CASSEVAGYEQYF
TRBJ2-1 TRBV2 CASSPQGGWEGNEQFF
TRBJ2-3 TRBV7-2 CASRGGTADTQYF
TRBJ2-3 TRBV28 CASSSPLARTDTQYF
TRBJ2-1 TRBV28 CASSLDTYNEQFF
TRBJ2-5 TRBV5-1 CASSFSATETQYF
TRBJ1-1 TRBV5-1 CASSWQGGNTEAFF
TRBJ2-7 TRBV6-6 CASSYSGGSYEQYF
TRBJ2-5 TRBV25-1 CASSEYAGLGETQYF
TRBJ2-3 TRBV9 CASSVDSGDTQYF
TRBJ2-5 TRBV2 CASSEGWGLAGGKETQYF
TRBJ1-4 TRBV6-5 CASSPRGYRQGLFF
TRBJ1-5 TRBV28 CASRSRDRTLLRPQHF
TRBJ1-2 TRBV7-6 CASSLGPSGSGYTF
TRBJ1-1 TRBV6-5 CASSYSDRQGEAFF
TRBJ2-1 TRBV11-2 CASSPLTTRPSEQFF
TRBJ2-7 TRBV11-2 CASSFSSGRLDEQYF
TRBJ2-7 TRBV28 CASSGQGYEQYF
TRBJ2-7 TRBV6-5 CASSLLRGPYEQYF
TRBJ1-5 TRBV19 CASRTTSQPQHF
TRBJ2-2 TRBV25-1 CASSTDRDAGELFF
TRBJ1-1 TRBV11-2 CASSLDRGGPEAFF
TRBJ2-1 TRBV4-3 CASSFWAGNEQFF
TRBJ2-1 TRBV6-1 CASSELGSYNEQFF
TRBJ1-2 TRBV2 CASSDDRDASYGYTF
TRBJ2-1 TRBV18 CASSPRQELDNEQFF
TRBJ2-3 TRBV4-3 CASSQDLYTDTQYF
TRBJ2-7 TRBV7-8 CASSLGRYEQYF
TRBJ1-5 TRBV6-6 CASSPPGGSNQPQHF
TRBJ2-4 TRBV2 CASKAGWNIQYF
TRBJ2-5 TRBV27 CASAGQGARRARETQYF
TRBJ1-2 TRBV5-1 CASSLGTGGTSNYGYTF
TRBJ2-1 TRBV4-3 CASSQAGNNEQFF
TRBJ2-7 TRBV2 CASSQTALDEQYF
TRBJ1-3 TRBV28 CASSFSSSGNTIYF
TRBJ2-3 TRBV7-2 CASRTGGRNTQYF
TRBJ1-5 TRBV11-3 CASSLTTGNQPQHF